These T cell receptor beta chains were read from a single sample in a study of cytomegalovirus exposure and HLA in healthy donors. Measured with immunoSEQ multiplex PCR; TCRdb has only the in-frame clones, and not every one. The data hold approximately 150,000 clones, with around 78% observed a single time. Input material: PBMCs. The receptors were gathered from a woman aged 40-49 years in good health and CMV-seropositive. Each CDR3 is given with its conserved first and last residue. A D gene is named only where the DNA matches it firmly. A row's size may be missing; if present it is once, few, many or a size class.

TRBD2,once,TRBV5-1,TRBJ2-1,CASTRVGGGGEQFF,TGCGCCAGCACGAGGGTTGGCGGGGGGGGTGAGCAGTTCTTC
TRBD1,once,TRBV9,TRBJ2-3,CASSVGTGVTDTQYF,TGCGCCAGCAGCGTGGGGACAGGAGTCACAGATACGCAGTATTTT
NA,NA,TRBV5-8,TRBJ2-4,CASSLESGPGAKNSQYF,TGTGCCAGCAGCTTGGAGTCGGGCCCAGGGGCCAAAAACAGTCAGTACTTC
TRBD1,NA,TRBV30,TRBJ1-2,CAWEPGQGRGYTF,TGTGCCTGGGAGCCTGGACAGGGTAGGGGCTACACCTTC
NA,NA,TRBV1,TRBJ2-3,CTRLADGGNTDTQYF,TGCACCAGGCTCGCTGACGGGGGGAACACAGATACGCAGTATTTT
NA,NA,TRBV30,TRBJ2-2,CGGGDNTGELFF,TGTGGAGGGGGGGATAACACCGGGGAGCTGTTTTTT
NA,NA,TRBV7-9,TRBJ2-1,CASSSLGNNEQFF,TGTGCCAGCAGCTCCCTCGGGAACAATGAGCAGTTCTTC
NA,NA,TRBV19,TRBJ2-5,CASSPASGGKTQYF,TGTGCCAGTTCCCCGGCGAGCGGAGGAAAGACCCAGTACTTC
TRBD1,NA,TRBV30,TRBJ1-1,CAYRQGNTEAFF,TGTGCCTATAGACAGGGGAACACTGAAGCTTTCTTT
NA,NA,TRBV7-3,TRBJ2-6,CASSMDRGQSGANVLTF,TGTGCCAGCAGCATGGACAGAGGACAATCTGGGGCCAACGTCCTGACTTTC
NA,NA,TRBV9,TRBJ1-4,CASARGVTNEKLFF,TGTGCCAGCGCCCGGGGGGTCACTAATGAAAAACTGTTTTTT
NA,NA,TRBV30,TRBJ1-1,CAWSSTDSEAFF,TGTGCCTGGAGTTCCACGGACTCTGAAGCTTTCTTT
NA,once,TRBV28,TRBJ1-4,CASSTPTVNEKLFF,TGTGCCAGCAGTACTCCGACAGTTAATGAAAAACTGTTTTTT
TRBD2,NA,TRBV5-8,TRBJ2-3,CASSIAGGRADTQYF,TGTGCCAGCAGTATCGCGGGGGGGCGGGCAGATACGCAGTATTTT
NA,once,TRBV13,TRBJ1-2,CASAREQTLYGYTF,TGTGCCAGCGCCAGGGAACAAACGCTGTATGGCTACACCTTC
NA,NA,TRBV5-1,TRBJ2-5,CASSWILGAQETQYF,TGCGCCAGCAGCTGGATACTGGGGGCCCAAGAGACCCAGTACTTC
NA,once,TRBV11-2,TRBJ2-5,CASSLDPQGETQYF,TGTGCCAGCAGCTTAGATCCCCAGGGTGAGACCCAGTACTTC
TRBD1,NA,TRBV7-2,TRBJ2-3,CASSLEVRGLHDTQYF,TGTGCCAGCAGCTTAGAAGTCAGGGGGCTACATGATACGCAGTATTTT
NA,NA,TRBV6-6,TRBJ1-2,CASEGRGYTF,TGTGCCAGCGAAGGGAGGGGCTACACCTTC
NA,NA,TRBV7-9,TRBJ2-7,CASSRQNLYEQYF,TGTGCCAGCAGCCGACAGAACCTCTACGAGCAGTACTTC
NA,NA,TRBV28,TRBJ1-2,CASILGAGYGYTF,TGTGCCAGCATTCTGGGGGCAGGATATGGCTACACCTTC
NA,NA,TRBV19,TRBJ2-7,CASSIADSYEQYF,TGTGCCAGTAGTATCGCAGATTCCTACGAGCAGTACTTC
NA,NA,TRBV5-1,TRBJ1-2,CASSTTGLSGYTF,TGCGCCAGCAGCACCACAGGGTTAAGTGGCTACACCTTC
TRBD1,NA,TRBV4-1,TRBJ1-5,CASSQYRGNQPQHF,TGCGCCAGCAGCCAATACAGGGGGAATCAGCCCCAGCATTTT